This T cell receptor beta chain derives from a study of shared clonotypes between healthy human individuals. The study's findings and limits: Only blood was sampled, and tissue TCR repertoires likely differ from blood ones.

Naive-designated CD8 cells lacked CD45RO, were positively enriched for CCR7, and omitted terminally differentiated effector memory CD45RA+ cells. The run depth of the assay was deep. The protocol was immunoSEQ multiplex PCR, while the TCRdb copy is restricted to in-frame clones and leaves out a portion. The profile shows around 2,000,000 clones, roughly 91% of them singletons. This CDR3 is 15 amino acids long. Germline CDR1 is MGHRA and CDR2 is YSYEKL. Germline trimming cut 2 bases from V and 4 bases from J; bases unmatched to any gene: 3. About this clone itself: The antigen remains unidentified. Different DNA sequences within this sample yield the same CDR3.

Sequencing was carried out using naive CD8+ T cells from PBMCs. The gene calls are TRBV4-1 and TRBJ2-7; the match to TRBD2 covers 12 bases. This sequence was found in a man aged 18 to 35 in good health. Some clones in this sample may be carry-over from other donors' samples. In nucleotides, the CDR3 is TGCGCCAGCAGCCAACGACTAGCGGGAGTTTACGAGCAGTACTTC. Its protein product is CASSQRLAGVYEQYF.